A single sample is the source of the 29 T cell receptor beta chains below, sequenced in a study of blood T cell repertoires in COVID-19. Profiling relied on immunoSEQ multiplex PCR, and the TCRdb table lists in-frame clones only, not all of them. The sample lists under 200,000 clones; about three quarters were seen once. The sequenced sample was peripheral blood. The receptors were sampled from a man between 60 and 70 years old with acute or convalescent COVID-19.

The chain employs TRBV19 and TRBJ1-1; 9 nucleotides match TRBD1. Looked up from germline, CDR1 is LNHDA and CDR2 is SQIVND (reference sequence). V shed 4 bases, J shed 10 bases, and the junction held 16 bases outside the gene matches. This CDR3 has 16 amino acids. The chain's CDR3 is CASSSNSPGQGGRAFF. For the CDR3, the DNA is TGTGCCAGTAGTAGCAATTCTCCGGGACAGGGTGGAAGAGCTTTCTTT.

J is TRBJ2-3 and V is TRBV5-6; a weak D match, TRBD1 (5 bases). The CDR3 is 13 residues long. Trimming cost V 1 base and J 3 bases, with 6 bases left between them. Looked up from germline, CDR1 is SGHDT and CDR2 is YYEEEE. The CDR3 coding sequence is TGTGCCAGCAGCTTGCAGGGAACAGATACGCAGTATTTT. This sequence encodes CASSLQGTDTQYF. The full variable domain, completed using reference TRBV5-6 and TRBJ2-3, is DAGVTQSPTHLIKTRGQQVTLRCSPKSGHDTVSWYQQALGQGPQFIFQYYEEEERQRGNFPDRFSGHQFPNYSSELNVNALLLGDSALYLCASSLQGTDTQYFGPGTRLTVL.

The chain uses TRBV19 and TRBJ1-2; no definite D call. Germline V lookup: CDR1 LNHDA, CDR2 SQIVND (reference sequence). The CDR3 runs 13 residues. The V end lost 6 bases, the J end lost 0 bases, and 8 bases lay between the germline ends. The CDR3 spells CASSLTANYGYTF. CDR3 sequence (DNA): TGTGCCAGTAGCCTTACAGCTAACTATGGCTACACCTTC. Drawing the rest from reference TRBV19 and TRBJ1-2, the complete variable domain is DGGITQSPKYLFRKEGQNVTLSCEQNLNHDAMYWYRQDPGQGLRLIYYSQIVNDFQKGDIAEGYSVSREKKESFPLTVTSAQKNPTAFYLCASSLTANYGYTFGSGTRLTVV.

The chain recombines TRBV7-3 with TRBJ1-6; 7 bases agree with TRBD1. CDR1 is SGHTA, CDR2 FQGTGA, per germline. The V gene end was trimmed by 4 bases and the J gene end by 9 bases; junction bases not matched to a gene: 6. CDR3 length equals 14 residues. CDR3 bases: TGTGCCAGCAGCTCGACAGGGTCAGGTTCACCCCTCCACTTT. Translated, it gives CASSSTGSGSPLHF. Full variable domain (remainder filled in from reference TRBV7-3 and TRBJ1-6): GAGVSQTPSNKVTEKGKYVELRCDPISGHTALYWYRQSLGQGPEFLIYFQGTGAADDSGLPNDRFFAVRPEGSVSTLKIQRTERGDSAVYLCASSSTGSGSPLHFGNGTRLTVT.

This clone was counted only a few times. The genes are TRBV20-1 and TRBJ2-1, with a weak D call TRBD2 (5 bases). Looked up from germline, CDR1 is DFQATT and CDR2 is SNEGSKA (reference sequence). CDR3 length: 13 amino acids. V dropped 3 bases and J dropped 6 bases, with 12 bases sitting between them. The CDR3: CSASPGGGNEQFF. Here the CDR3 DNA reads TGCAGTGCTAGTCCCGGCGGAGGCAATGAGCAGTTCTTC.

The chain couples TRBV28 to TRBJ2-2; a possible D gene is TRBD2 (5 bases). Deletions cut 0 bases from V and 7 bases from J, with 9 bases between. This CDR3 spans 14 amino acids. CDR1 is MDHEN and CDR2 is SYDVKM in the germline V gene. CDR3 DNA: TGTGCCAGCAGTTTATGGGCAGGAGGCGGGGAGCTGTTTTTT. Protein: CASSLWAGGGELFF.

This chain connects TRBV4-2 to TRBJ1-1; D ambiguous. The CDR3 loop spans 12 amino acids. The germline V and J ends were trimmed by 0 bases and 10 bases, with 9 bases remaining between them. CDR1 and CDR2 from the germline V gene are LGHNA and YNFKEQ. CDR3 nucleotide sequence: TGTGCCAGCAGCCAAGAGGGCCCCCTAGCTTTCTTT. The encoded protein is CASSQEGPLAFF.

The chain employs TRBV11-2 and TRBJ2-7; maybe TRBD2 (6 bases). The V gene's germline CDR1 is SGHAT and CDR2 FQNNGV. Trimming took off 3 bases at V and 0 bases at J, with 6 bases between the two ends. This CDR3 contains 13 residues. CDR3 nucleotide sequence: TGTGCCAGCAGCTTCGGGGGCTCCTACGAGCAGTACTTC. Its protein product is CASSFGGSYEQYF.

Regarding this clone: The identical CDR3 is also encoded by other nucleotide sequences in the sample. The chain couples TRBV19 to TRBJ2-2, with TRBD1 matching 8 bases. Germline values: CDR1 LNHDA, CDR2 SQIVND (reference sequence). Unmatched junction bases numbered 4, after V lost 5 bases and J lost 5 bases. There are 14 residues in the CDR3. CDR3 coding DNA: TGTGCCAGTAGTTCAGGGGGCCGGACCGGGGAGCTGTTTTTT. Translated, it gives CASSSGGRTGELFF.

The chain couples TRBV2 to TRBJ1-1; 12 nucleotides line up with TRBD1. CDR1 is SNHLY, CDR2 FYNNEI, per germline. The CDR3 is 15 residues long. After removal of 6 bases from V and 7 bases from J, the junction contained 9 bases not matched to a gene. The CDR3 DNA follows: TGTGCCAGCAGGGGGACAGGGGGCAAAAGGGGTGAAGCTTTCTTT. It specifies CASRGTGGKRGEAFF. Combining the CDR3 with reference TRBV2 and TRBJ1-1 gives the whole variable domain EPEVTQTPSHQVTQMGQEVILRCVPISNHLYFYWYRQILGQKVEFLVSFYNNEISEKSEIFDDQFSVERPDGSNFTLKIRSTKLEDSAMYFCASRGTGGKRGEAFFGQGTRLTVV.

The V call is TRBV6-1, the J call TRBJ1-2, with D possibly matching TRBD1 (6 bases). Trimming left V 2 bases short and J 1 base short, with 8 bases between. Germline V gene lookup returns CDR1 MNHNS and CDR2 SASEGT. There are 14 residues in the CDR3. CDR3 DNA sequence: TGTGCCAGCAGTGAACGAGGGGGTAACTATGGCTACACCTTC. It encodes CASSERGGNYGYTF.

J is TRBJ2-7 and V is TRBV14; 8 positions match TRBD1. The CDR3 sequence is 16 residues long. Germline assignment: CDR1 SGHDN and CDR2 FVKESK. V was clipped by 3 bases and J by 5 bases; unmatched bases: 12. The chain's CDR3 is CASSHIMGAGGDEQYF. The CDR3 nucleotides are TGTGCCAGCAGCCACATAATGGGGGCAGGGGGCGACGAGCAGTACTTC.

The chain uses TRBV12-3 or TRBV12-4 and TRBJ1-1, with D unresolved. This CDR3 is 13 amino acids long. Trimming took 10 bases from V and 4 from J, leaving 16 bases between them. CDR3 DNA sequence: TGTGCCATCGGGTCCCCTCTCGGCACTGAAGCTTTCTTT. Protein sequence: CAIGSPLGTEAFF.

The chain combines TRBV5-1 with TRBJ2-1, with TRBD1 as a possible D gene (5 bases). This CDR3 region has 15 residues. The germline V gene has CDR1 SGHRS and CDR2 YFSETQ. The V end was cut by 4 bases, the J end by 6 bases, with 17 bases between. The CDR3 reads CASSPESGARNEQFF. The CDR3 DNA is TGCGCCAGCAGCCCGGAATCTGGGGCCCGCAATGAGCAGTTCTTC.

The CDR3 reads CASKRDRGPKEQFF. In nucleotides, the CDR3 is TGTGCCAGCAAACGGGACAGGGGGCCAAAGGAGCAGTTCTTC. The chain couples TRBV2 to TRBJ2-1; 12 nucleotides align to TRBD1. The CDR3 has 14 residues. Germline assignment: CDR1 SNHLY and CDR2 FYNNEI. Trimming removed 7 bases from V and 10 bases from J; junction bases left unmatched: 8. The whole variable domain, remainder taken from reference TRBV2 and TRBJ2-1, is EPEVTQTPSHQVTQMGQEVILRCVPISNHLYFYWYRQILGQKVEFLVSFYNNEISEKSEIFDDQFSVERPDGSNFTLKIRSTKLEDSAMYFCASKRDRGPKEQFFGPGTRLTVL.

A few counts support this clone. This chain links TRBV5-8 with TRBJ1-3; D is possibly TRBD1 (6 bases). CDR1 and CDR2 (germline): SGHTS, YDEGEE. This CDR3 comprises 15 residues. Trimming removed 4 bases at V and 0 bases at J, with 11 bases between. CDR3 region: CASSSTGHSGNTIYF. The CDR3 DNA sequence: TGTGCCAGCAGCAGCACGGGACACTCTGGAAACACCATATATTTT.

This chain joins TRBV19 and TRBJ1-1, with 8 bases lining up with TRBD1. This CDR3 has 15 amino acids. From germline, CDR1 is LNHDA and CDR2 SQIVND (reference sequence). Unmatched junction bases numbered 9, after V lost 3 bases and J lost 6 bases. CDR3 sequence reads: CASSILGQGGSEAFF. The CDR3, as DNA: TGTGCCAGTAGTATTTTAGGACAGGGTGGTTCTGAAGCTTTCTTT. Full variable domain (missing parts from reference TRBV19 and TRBJ1-1): DGGITQSPKYLFRKEGQNVTLSCEQNLNHDAMYWYRQDPGQGLRLIYYSQIVNDFQKGDIAEGYSVSREKKESFPLTVTSAQKNPTAFYLCASSILGQGGSEAFFGQGTRLTVV.

This clone was recorded only once. The chain links TRBV19 to TRBJ1-4; D is possibly TRBD1 (6 bases). Per germline, CDR1 LNHDA and CDR2 SQIVND (reference sequence). CDR3 size: 15 residues. V was shortened by 3 bases and J by 6 bases, with 14 bases between the two germline ends. As DNA, the CDR3 is TGTGCCAGTAGTATTGGGGGCAGGGCTGATGAAAAACTGTTTTTT. It yields the protein CASSIGGRADEKLFF.

This clone appeared once. The chain couples TRBV6-2 or TRBV6-3 to TRBJ1-5; D possibly corresponds to TRBD1 (6 bases). V was clipped by 5 bases and J by 6 bases, with 17 bases between them. The germline V gene encodes CDR1 MNHEY and CDR2 SVGEGT. This CDR3 region has 15 residues. CDR3 in DNA: TGTGCCAGCAGTCGCTTTACAGGGTTGGGTCAGCCCCAGCATTTT. Translation gives CASSRFTGLGQPQHF.

The chain couples TRBV6-5 to TRBJ2-3, with a weak D call TRBD1 (6 bases). The germline V gene has CDR1 MNHEY and CDR2 SVGAGI. The CDR3 covers 14 residues. Trimming shortened V by 0 bases and J by 6 bases, and 10 bases separated the two germline ends. The CDR3 DNA follows: TGTGCCAGCAGTTACTCCCTGGGGGCCGATACGCAGTATTTT. Translated: CASSYSLGADTQYF.

The rearrangement uses TRBV7-3 and TRBJ2-1; 7 nucleotides align to TRBD2. V trimming: 5 bases; J trimming: 7 bases; junction bases outside the gene matches: 2. The CDR3 extends over 12 amino acids. Per germline, CDR1 SGHTA and CDR2 FQGTGA. CDR3 region: CASSPGRNEQFF. The DNA of the CDR3 is TGTGCCAGCAGCCCCGGGAGGAATGAGCAGTTCTTC.

This clone appeared a single time. V and J are TRBV2 and TRBJ1-2, with a possible D match to TRBD1 (6 bases). The CDR3 has 13 amino acids. Trimming shortened V by 6 bases and J by 4 bases, and 12 bases separated the two germline ends. The V gene's germline CDR1 is SNHLY and CDR2 FYNNEI. As DNA, the CDR3 is TGTGCCAGCAGCCCCGGGACAATCTATGGCTACACCTTC. Translating gives CASSPGTIYGYTF.

This chain uses TRBV30 with TRBJ1-5; the match to TRBD1 covers 7 bases. CDR3 length equals 16 residues. V dropped 2 bases and J dropped 2; count of bases not matched to a gene: 9. CDR1 and CDR2 from the germline V gene are GTSNPN and SVGIG (reference sequence). The DNA of the CDR3 is TGTGCCTGGAGTCCCATGACAGGGCTTGGCAATCAGCCCCAGCATTTT. As protein: CAWSPMTGLGNQPQHF. The complete variable domain, with remaining parts taken from reference TRBV30 and TRBJ1-5, reads SQTIHQWPATLVQPVGSPLSLECTVEGTSNPNLYWYRQAAGRGLQLLFYSVGIGQISSEVPQNLSASRPQDRQFILSSKKLLLSDSGFYLCAWSPMTGLGNQPQHFGDGTRLSIL.

This chain connects TRBV9 to TRBJ1-3, with 10 bases identical to TRBD1. Germline values: CDR1 SGDLS, CDR2 YYNGEE. The CDR3 is 15 amino acids. The ends lost 4 bases at V and 4 bases at J; junction bases unmatched: 5. The CDR3 spells CASSPWDRGGNTIYF. In DNA, the CDR3 is TGTGCCAGCAGCCCCTGGGACAGGGGAGGAAACACCATATATTTT.

The chain has TRBV19 and TRBJ2-7, with 9 bases identical to TRBD1. Germline trimming cut 5 bases from V and 2 bases from J; bases unmatched to any gene: 7. Germline V CDR1 and CDR2: LNHDA, SQIVND (reference sequence). This CDR3 is 15 amino acids long. The CDR3 DNA reads TGTGCCAGTAGTTTGGGACAGGGTAGCCCCTACGAGCAGTACTTC. Translated, it gives CASSLGQGSPYEQYF.

The chain carries TRBV2 and TRBJ2-1; TRBD2 aligns across 8 bases. This CDR3 has 14 amino acids. V gave up 7 bases and J gave up 6 bases; unmatched junction bases: 8. In germline, CDR1 is SNHLY, CDR2 FYNNEI. The CDR3 DNA sequence: TGTGCCAGCACCTCTCCAGCGGGGGCCAATGAGCAGTTCTTC. Protein product: CASTSPAGANEQFF.

V and J are TRBV20-1 and TRBJ1-1, with 7 bases lining up with TRBD1. With 3 bases clipped from V and 5 bases from J, the junction kept 9 bases outside the gene matches. The CDR3 runs to 14 residues. CDR1 DFQATT and CDR2 SNEGSKA come from the germline V gene (reference sequence). This CDR3 is CSASLTGAGTEAFF. The CDR3 coding sequence is TGCAGTGCTAGTCTCACAGGGGCCGGGACTGAAGCTTTCTTT.

The chain is built from TRBV3-1 (or the pseudogene TRBV3-2) and TRBJ2-7, with 8 bases that match TRBD1. Germline CDR1 reads LGHDT; CDR2 reads YNNKEL (reference sequence). The CDR3 is 16 residues long. V shed 4 bases and J 2 bases; nucleotides not matched to a gene: 10. As DNA, the CDR3 is TGTGCCAGCAGCCCCTCCAGGGACAGGACTACCTACGAGCAGTACTTC. It yields the protein CASSPSRDRTTYEQYF.

The chain is built from TRBV3-1 (or the pseudogene TRBV3-2) and TRBJ1-1; D ambiguous. Germline V gene data show CDR1 as LGHDT and CDR2 as YNNKEL (reference sequence). The CDR3 covers 14 residues. V dropped 7 bases and J dropped 2 bases, with 14 bases sitting between them. The CDR3 bases are TGTGCCAGCATGGATTGGGCCAGTAACACTGAAGCTTTCTTT. As protein: CASMDWASNTEAFF.